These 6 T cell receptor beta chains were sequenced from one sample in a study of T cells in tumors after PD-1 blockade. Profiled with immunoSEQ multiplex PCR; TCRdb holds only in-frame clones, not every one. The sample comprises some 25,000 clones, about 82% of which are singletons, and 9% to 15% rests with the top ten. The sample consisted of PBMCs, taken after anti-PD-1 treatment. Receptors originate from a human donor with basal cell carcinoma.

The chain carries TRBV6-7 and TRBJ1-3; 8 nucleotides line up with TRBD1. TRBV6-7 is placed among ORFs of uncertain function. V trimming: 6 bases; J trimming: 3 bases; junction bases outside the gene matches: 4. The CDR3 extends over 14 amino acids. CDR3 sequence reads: CASRPGGGGNTIYF. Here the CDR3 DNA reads TGTGCCAGCAGACCAGGGGGCGGTGGAAACACCATATATTTT.

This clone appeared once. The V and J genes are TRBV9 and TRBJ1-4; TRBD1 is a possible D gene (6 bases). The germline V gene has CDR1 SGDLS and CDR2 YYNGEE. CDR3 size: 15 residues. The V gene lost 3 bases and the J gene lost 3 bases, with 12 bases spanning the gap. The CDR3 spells CASSAQEGANEKLFF. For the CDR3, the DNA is TGTGCCAGCAGCGCCCAGGAGGGGGCTAATGAAAAACTGTTTTTT.

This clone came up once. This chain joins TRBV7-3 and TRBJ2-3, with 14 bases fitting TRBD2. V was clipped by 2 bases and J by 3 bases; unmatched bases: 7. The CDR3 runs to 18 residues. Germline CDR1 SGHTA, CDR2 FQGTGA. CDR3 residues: CASSLRPGLAGATDTQYF. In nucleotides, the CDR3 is TGTGCCAGCAGCTTACGTCCGGGACTAGCGGGGGCAACAGATACGCAGTATTTT.

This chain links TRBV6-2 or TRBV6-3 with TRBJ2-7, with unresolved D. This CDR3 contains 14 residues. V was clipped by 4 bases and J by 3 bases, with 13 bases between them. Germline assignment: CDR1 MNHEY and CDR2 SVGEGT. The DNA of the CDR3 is TGTGCCAGCAGTTCCGCGACTGATGACTACGAGCAGTACTTC. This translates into CASSSATDDYEQYF.

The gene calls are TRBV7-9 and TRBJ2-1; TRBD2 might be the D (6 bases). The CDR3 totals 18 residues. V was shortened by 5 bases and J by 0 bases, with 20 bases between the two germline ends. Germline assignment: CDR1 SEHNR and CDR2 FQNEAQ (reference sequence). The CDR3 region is CASSPTWRGGSSYNEQFF. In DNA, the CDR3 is TGTGCCAGCAGCCCCACGTGGAGGGGTGGGAGCTCCTACAATGAGCAGTTCTTC.

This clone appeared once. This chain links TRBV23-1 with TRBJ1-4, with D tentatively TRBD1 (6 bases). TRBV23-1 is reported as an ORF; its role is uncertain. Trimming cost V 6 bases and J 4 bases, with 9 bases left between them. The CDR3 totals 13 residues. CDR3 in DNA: TGCGCCAGCAGAGGCAGGGGTAATGAAAAACTGTTTTTT. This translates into CASRGRGNEKLFF.